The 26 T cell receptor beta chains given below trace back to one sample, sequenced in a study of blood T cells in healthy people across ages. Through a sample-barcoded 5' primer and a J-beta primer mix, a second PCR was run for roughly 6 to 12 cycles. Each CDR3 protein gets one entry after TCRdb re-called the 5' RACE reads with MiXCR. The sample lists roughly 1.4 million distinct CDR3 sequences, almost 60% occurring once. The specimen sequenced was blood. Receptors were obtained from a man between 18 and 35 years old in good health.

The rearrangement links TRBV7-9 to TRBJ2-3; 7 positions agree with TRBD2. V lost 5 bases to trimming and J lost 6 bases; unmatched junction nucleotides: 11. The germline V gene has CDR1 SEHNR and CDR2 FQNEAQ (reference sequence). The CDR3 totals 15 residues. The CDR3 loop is CASSQRPGLSDTQYF. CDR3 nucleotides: TGTGCCAGCAGCCAGAGACCGGGACTATCGGATACGCAGTATTTT.

CDR3 region: CASSLPQGYQETQYF. The CDR3 coding sequence is TGTGCCAGCAGCTTACCCCAGGGGTACCAAGAGACCCAGTACTTC. The chain carries TRBV7-9 and TRBJ2-5; tentatively, D is TRBD1 (6 bases). Germline V lookup: CDR1 SEHNR, CDR2 FQNEAQ (reference sequence). This CDR3 spans 15 amino acids. With 2 bases removed from V and 0 bases from J, the gap between germline ends came to 10 bases. Variable domain in full (rest from reference TRBV7-9 and TRBJ2-5): DTGVSQNPRHKITKRGQNVTFRCDPISEHNRLYWYRQTLGQGPEFLTYFQNEAQLEKSRLLSDRFSAERPKGSFSTLEIQRTEQGDSAMYLCASSLPQGYQETQYFGPGTRLLVL.

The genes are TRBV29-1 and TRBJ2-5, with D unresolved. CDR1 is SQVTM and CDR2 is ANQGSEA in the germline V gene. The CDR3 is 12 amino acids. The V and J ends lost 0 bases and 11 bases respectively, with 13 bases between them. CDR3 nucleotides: TGCAGCGTTGAAGATACAGCGATGGAGCAGTACTTC. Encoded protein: CSVEDTAMEQYF. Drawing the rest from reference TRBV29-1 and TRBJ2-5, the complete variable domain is SAVISQKPSRDICQRGTSLTIQCQVDSQVTMMFWYRQQPGQSLTLIATANQGSEATYESGFVIDKFPISRPNLTFSTLTVSNMSPEDSSIYLCSVEDTAMEQYFGPGTRLLVL.

The CDR3 bases are TGTGCCACCAACAGACAGTCTCCAGACGAGCAGTACTTC. It codes for CATNRQSPDEQYF. This rearrangement joins TRBV6-2 or TRBV6-3 to TRBJ2-4; tentative D call: TRBD1 (5 bases). The closer fit of TRBJ2-7 to the DNA end suggests the J call may be wrong. The CDR3 extends over 13 amino acids. Germline V CDR1 and CDR2: MNHEY, SVGEGT.

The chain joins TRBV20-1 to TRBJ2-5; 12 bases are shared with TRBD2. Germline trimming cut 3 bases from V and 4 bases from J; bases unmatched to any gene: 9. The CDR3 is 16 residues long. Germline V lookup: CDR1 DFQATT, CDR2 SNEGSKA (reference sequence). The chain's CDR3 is CSARAPSGGAIETQYF. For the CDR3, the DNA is TGCAGTGCTAGGGCGCCTAGCGGGGGGGCTATAGAGACCCAGTACTTC.

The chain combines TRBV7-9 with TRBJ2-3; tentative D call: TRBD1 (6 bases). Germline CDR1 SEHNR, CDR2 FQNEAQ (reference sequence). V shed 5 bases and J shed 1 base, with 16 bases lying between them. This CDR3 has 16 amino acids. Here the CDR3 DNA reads TGTGCCAGCAGCCATCGAGCAGGGACACGCACAGATACGCAGTATTTT. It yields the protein CASSHRAGTRTDTQYF.

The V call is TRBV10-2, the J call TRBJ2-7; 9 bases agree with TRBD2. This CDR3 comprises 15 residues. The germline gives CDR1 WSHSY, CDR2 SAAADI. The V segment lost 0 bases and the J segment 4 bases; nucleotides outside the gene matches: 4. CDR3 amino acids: CASSESAGGLYEQYF. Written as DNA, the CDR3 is TGCGCCAGCAGTGAGTCGGCGGGGGGGCTTTACGAGCAGTACTTC.

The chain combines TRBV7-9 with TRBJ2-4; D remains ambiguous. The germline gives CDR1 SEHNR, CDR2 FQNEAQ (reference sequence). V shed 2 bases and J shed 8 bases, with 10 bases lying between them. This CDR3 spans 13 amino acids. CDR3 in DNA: TGTGCCAGCAGCTTATATGTGTTCGACATTCAGTACTTC. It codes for CASSLYVFDIQYF.

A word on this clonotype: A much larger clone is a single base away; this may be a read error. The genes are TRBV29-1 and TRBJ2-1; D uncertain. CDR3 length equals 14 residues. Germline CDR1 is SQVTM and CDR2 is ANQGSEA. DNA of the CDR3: TGCAGCATTGAAAAGGAGAGCTCCTACAATGAGCAGTTCTTC. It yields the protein CSIEKESSYNEQFF.

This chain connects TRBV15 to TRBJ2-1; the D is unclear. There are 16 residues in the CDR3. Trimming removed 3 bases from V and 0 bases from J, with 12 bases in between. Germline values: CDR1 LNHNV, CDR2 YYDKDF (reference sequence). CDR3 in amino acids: CATSRAPSSSYNEQFF. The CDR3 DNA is TGTGCCACCAGCAGGGCCCCCAGCAGCTCCTACAATGAGCAGTTCTTC.

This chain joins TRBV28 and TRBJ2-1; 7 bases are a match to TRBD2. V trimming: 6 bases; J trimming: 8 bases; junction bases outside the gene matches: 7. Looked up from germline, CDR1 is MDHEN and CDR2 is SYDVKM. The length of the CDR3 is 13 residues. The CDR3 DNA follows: TGTGCCAGCAGCCCCGGACTAGTCGATGAGCAGTTCTTC. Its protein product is CASSPGLVDEQFF.

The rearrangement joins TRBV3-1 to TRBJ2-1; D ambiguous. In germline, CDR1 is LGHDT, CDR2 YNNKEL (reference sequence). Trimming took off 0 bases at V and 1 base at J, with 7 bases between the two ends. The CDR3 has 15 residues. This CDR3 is CASSQDQESYNEQFF. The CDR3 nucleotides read TGTGCCAGCAGCCAAGATCAGGAGTCCTACAATGAGCAGTTCTTC.

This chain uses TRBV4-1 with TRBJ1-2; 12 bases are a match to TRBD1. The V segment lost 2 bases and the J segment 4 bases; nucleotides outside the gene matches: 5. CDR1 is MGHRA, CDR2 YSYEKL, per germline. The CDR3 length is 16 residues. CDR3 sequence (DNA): TGCGCCAGCAGCCAAACCGGGACAGGGGGCTTCTATGGCTACACCTTC. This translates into CASSQTGTGGFYGYTF.

CDR3: CASSLFSGQIGNNEQFF. The CDR3 DNA sequence: TGCGCCAGCAGCTTGTTTTCGGGACAGATTGGGAACAATGAGCAGTTCTTC. This rearrangement joins TRBV5-1 to TRBJ2-1, with TRBD1 identical over 7 bases. CDR3 length: 17 amino acids. The germline CDR1 and CDR2 sequences are SGHRS and YFSETQ. V lost 1 base, J lost 5 bases, and 12 bases stayed unmatched.

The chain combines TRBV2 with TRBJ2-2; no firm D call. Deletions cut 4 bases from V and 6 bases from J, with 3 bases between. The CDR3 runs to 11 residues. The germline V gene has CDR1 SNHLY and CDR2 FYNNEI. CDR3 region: CASSVSGELFF. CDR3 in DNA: TGTGCCAGCAGTGTGTCCGGGGAGCTGTTTTTT.

CDR3: CSARGAGWETQYF. The CDR3, as DNA: TGCAGTGCTAGGGGCGCCGGGTGGGAGACCCAGTACTTC. The chain carries TRBV20-1 and TRBJ2-7; no definite D call. TRBJ2-5 explains the end of the DNA better; the J call may be wrong. The CDR3 is made up of 13 amino acids. The V gene's germline CDR1 is DFQATT and CDR2 SNEGSKA (reference sequence).

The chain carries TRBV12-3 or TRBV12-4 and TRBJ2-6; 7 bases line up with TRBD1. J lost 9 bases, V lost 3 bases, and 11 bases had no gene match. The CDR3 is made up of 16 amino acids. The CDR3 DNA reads TGTGCCAGCAGTTTTATAACCGGGACAGCGGTCAACGTCCTGACTTTC. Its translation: CASSFITGTAVNVLTF.

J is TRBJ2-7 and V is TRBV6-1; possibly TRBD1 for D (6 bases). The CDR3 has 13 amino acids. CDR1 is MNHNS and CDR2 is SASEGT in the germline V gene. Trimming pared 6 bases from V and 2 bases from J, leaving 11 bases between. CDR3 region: CASRAGAPYEQYF. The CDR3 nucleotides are TGTGCCAGCAGGGCAGGGGCTCCCTACGAGCAGTACTTC.

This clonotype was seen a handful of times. CDR3 sequence: CATSRLRTSGSYEQYF. CDR3 coding DNA: TGTGCCACCAGCAGACTGAGGACTAGCGGGAGCTACGAGCAGTACTTC. The V and J genes are TRBV15 and TRBJ2-7, with 13 bases lining up with TRBD2. In germline, CDR1 is LNHNV, CDR2 YYDKDF (reference sequence). V trimming: 2 bases; J trimming: 3 bases; junction bases outside the gene matches: 4. The CDR3 sequence is 16 residues long. Based on the CDR3 plus reference TRBV15 and TRBJ2-7, the full variable domain is DAMVIQNPRYQVTQFGKPVTLSCSQTLNHNVMYWYQQKSSQAPKLLFHYYDKDFNNEADTPDNFQSRRPNTSFCFLDIRSPGLGDTAMYLCATSRLRTSGSYEQYFGPGTRLTVT.

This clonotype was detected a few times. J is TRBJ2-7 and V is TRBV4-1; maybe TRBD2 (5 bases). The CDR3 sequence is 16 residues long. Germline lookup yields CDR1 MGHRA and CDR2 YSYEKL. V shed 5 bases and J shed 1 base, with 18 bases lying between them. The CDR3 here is CASSTDPHVASYEQYF. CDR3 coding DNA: TGCGCCAGCAGCACGGACCCTCATGTAGCGTCCTACGAGCAGTACTTC.

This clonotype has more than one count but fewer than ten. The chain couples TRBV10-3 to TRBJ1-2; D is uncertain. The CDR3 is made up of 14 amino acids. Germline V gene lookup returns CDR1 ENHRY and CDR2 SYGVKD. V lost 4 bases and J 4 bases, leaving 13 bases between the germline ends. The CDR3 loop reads CAISGGGTLYGYTF. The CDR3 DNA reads TGTGCCATCAGTGGTGGAGGAACCCTCTATGGCTACACCTTC.

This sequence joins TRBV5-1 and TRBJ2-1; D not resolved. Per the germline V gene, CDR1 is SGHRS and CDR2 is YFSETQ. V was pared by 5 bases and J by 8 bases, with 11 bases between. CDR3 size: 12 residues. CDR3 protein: CASSRSRYEQFF. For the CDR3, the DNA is TGCGCCAGCAGTAGGAGTAGGTATGAGCAGTTCTTC.

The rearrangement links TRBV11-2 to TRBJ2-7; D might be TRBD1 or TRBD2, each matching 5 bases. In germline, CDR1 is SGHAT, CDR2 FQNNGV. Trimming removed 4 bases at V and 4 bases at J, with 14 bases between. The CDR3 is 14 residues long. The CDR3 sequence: CASSSGARLYEQYF. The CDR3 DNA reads TGTGCCAGCAGCTCCGGGGCAAGACTTTACGAGCAGTACTTC.

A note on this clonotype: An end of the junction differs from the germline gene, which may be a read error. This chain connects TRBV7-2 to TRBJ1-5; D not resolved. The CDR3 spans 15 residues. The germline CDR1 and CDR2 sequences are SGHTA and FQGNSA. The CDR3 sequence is CAGSLSFWDNQPQHF. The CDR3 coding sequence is TGTGCCGGCAGCTTAAGTTTCTGGGACAATCAGCCCCAGCATTTT. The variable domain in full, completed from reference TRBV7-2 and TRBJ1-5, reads GAGVSQSPSNKVTEKGKDVELRCDPISGHTALYWYRQSLGQGLEFLIYFQGNSAPDKSGLPSDRFSAERTGGSVSTLTIQRTQQEDSAVYLCAGSLSFWDNQPQHFGDGTRLSIL.

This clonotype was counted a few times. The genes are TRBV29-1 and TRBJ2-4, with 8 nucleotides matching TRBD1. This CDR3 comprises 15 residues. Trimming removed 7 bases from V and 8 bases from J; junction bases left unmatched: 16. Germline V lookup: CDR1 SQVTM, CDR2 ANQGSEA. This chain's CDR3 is CSALLAQGAGDIQYF. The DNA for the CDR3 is TGCAGCGCGTTACTAGCCCAGGGGGCTGGGGACATTCAGTACTTC.

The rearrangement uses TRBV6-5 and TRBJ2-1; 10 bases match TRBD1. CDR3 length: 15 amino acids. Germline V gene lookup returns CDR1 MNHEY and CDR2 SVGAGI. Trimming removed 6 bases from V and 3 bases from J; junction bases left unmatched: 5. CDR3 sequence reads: CASRQGQGIYNEQFF. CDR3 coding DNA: TGTGCCAGCAGGCAGGGACAGGGGATCTACAATGAGCAGTTCTTC.